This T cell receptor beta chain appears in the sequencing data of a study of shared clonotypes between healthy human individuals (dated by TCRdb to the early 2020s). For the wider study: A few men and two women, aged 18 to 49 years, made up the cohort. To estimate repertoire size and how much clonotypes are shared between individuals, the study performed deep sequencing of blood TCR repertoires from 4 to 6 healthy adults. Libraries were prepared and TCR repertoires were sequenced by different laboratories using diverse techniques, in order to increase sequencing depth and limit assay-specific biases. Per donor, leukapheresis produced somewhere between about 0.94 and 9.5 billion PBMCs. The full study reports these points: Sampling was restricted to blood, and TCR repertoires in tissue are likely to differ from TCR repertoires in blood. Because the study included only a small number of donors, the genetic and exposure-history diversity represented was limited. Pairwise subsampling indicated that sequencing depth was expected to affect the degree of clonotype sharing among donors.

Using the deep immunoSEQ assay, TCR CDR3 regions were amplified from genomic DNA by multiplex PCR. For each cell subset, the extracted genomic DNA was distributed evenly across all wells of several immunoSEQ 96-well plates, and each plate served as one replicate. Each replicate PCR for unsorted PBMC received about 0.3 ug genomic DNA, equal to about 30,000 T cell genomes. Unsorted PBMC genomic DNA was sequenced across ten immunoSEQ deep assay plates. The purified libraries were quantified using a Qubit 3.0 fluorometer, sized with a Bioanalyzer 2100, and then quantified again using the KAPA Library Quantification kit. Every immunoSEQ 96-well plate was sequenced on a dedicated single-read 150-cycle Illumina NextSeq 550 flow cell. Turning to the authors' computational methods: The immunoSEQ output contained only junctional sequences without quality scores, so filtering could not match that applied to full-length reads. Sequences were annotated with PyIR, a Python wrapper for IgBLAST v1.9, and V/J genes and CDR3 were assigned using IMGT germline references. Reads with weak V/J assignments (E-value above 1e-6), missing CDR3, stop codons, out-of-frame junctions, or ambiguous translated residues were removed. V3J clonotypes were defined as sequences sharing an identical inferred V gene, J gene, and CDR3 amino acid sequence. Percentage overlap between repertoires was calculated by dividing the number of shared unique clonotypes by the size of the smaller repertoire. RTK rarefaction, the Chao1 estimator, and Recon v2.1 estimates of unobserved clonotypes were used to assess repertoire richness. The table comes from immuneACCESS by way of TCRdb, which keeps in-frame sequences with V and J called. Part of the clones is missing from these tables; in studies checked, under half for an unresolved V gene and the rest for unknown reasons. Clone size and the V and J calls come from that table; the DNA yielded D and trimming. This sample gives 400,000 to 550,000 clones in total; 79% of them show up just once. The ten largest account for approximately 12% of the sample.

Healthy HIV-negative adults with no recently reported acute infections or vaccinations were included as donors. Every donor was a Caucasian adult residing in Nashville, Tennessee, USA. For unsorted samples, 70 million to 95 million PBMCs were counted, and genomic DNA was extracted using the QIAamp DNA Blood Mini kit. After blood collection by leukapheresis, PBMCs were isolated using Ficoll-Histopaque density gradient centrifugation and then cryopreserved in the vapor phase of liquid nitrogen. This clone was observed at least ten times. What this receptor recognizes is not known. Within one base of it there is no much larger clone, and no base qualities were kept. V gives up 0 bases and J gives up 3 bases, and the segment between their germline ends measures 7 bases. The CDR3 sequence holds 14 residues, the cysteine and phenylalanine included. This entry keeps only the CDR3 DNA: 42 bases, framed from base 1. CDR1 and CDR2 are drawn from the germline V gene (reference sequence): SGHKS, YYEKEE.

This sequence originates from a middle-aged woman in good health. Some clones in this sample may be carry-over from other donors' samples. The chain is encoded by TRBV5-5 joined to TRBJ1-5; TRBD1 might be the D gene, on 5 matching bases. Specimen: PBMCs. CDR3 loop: CASSLGQLNQPQHF. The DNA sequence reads TGTGCCAGCAGCTTGGGACAGCTCAATCAGCCCCAGCATTTT. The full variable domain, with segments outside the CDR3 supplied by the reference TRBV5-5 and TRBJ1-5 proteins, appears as DAGVTQSPTHLIKTRGQQVTLRCSPISGHKSVSWYQQVLGQGPQFIFQYYEKEERGRGNFPDRFSARQFPNYSSELNVNALLLGDSALYLCASSLGQLNQPQHFGDGTRLSIL.